This T cell receptor (beta chain) was captured in a study of a mutant IDH1 vaccine in newly diagnosed glioma. Study summary: Across weeks 1, 3, 5, 7, 11, 15, 19 and 23, patients received a vaccination each time, eight in all. The study started vaccination 4-6 weeks after radiotherapy alone, or with temozolomide cycles. Radiotherapy, temozolomide, or both had been given previously, and both were given to most.

Study outcomes and limitations: Pseudoprogression apparently lacked any relation to changes in top peripheral T cell clonotypes.

J gave up 0 bases and V 6 bases, and 2 bases lay outside the gene matches. CDR1 is SGHNT, CDR2 YYREEE, per germline (reference sequence). The CDR3 spans 14 residues. As for time point: week 5, during vaccination. Every vaccine dose comprised 300 ug of mutant IDH1 20-mer peptide plus topical imiquimod. Assay: immunoSEQ multiplex PCR; the TCRdb copy retains only in-frame clones and omits some. The table shows 50,000 to 75,000 clones, with around 80% occurring only once. Remarks on this clone: As yet, its antigen is unknown.

The sequence was obtained from a woman between 50 and 59 years old with glioma. This sample comprised PBMCs, obtained from a glioma patient whose treatment included an IDH1 peptide vaccine. The chain has TRBV5-4 and TRBJ2-2; 7 bases fit TRBD1. CDR3 protein: CASTGTANTGELFF. The CDR3 DNA follows: TGTGCCAGCACCGGGACAGCGAACACCGGGGAGCTGTTTTTT.